The present entry profiles one T cell receptor beta chain with its context. Its antigen is undetermined. A junction boundary mismatches the germline segment, possibly from a read error. Other DNA sequences from this sample encode an identical CDR3 as well. Time point described: before natalizumab initiation. T0 refers to blood drawn before natalizumab was first infused. The data were obtained in a study of multiple sclerosis patients with progressive multifocal leukoencephalopathy. Whole-study findings and limits: Lower normalized Shannon entropy suggested reduced TRB diversity in most PML patients. TRBV and TRBJ usage showed no common pattern when PML developed.

Only in-frame clones appear in the TCRdb table, and some are missing; sequencing was by immunoSEQ multiplex PCR. The table has fewer than 35,000 clones, about 88% seen once. The CDR3 covers 15 residues. Germline V lookup: CDR1 SGHDN, CDR2 FVKESK. This sequence joins TRBV14 and TRBJ1-5; 7 nucleotides match TRBD1. This TCR came from a human donor with multiple sclerosis. The sample was PBMCs. CDR3 residues: CASSQGDRSNQPQHF. The CDR3 DNA follows: TGTGCCAGCAGCCAAGGGGACAGATCAAATCAGCCCCAGCACTTT.